This TCR beta chain appears in the sequencing data of a study of control samples from healthy donors and cancer patients. The CDR3 runs 16 residues. Trimming took 3 bases from V and 1 from J; bases not matched to a gene: 7. From germline, CDR1 is SEHNR and CDR2 FQNEAQ (reference sequence). The method was immunoSEQ multiplex PCR; TCRdb's version includes in-frame clones alone and lacks a portion of them. The table has 85,000 to 95,000 clones, 91% seen once. The TCR originated in a woman younger than 45 in good health. The chain uses TRBV7-9 and TRBJ1-2, with TRBD1 matching 8 bases. The specimen was blood. As DNA, the CDR3 is TGTGCCAGCAGCTTTCCGGACAGGGCGATTAACTATGGCTACACCTTC. Its protein is CASSFPDRAINYGYTF. The whole variable domain, filled in from reference TRBV7-9 and TRBJ1-2, reads DTGVSQNPRHKITKRGQNVTFRCDPISEHNRLYWYRQTLGQGPEFLTYFQNEAQLEKSRLLSDRFSAERPKGSFSTLEIQRTEQGDSAMYLCASSFPDRAINYGYTFGSGTRLTVV.